The clone carrying this TCR beta chain was seen a few times. Its antigen is still unknown. The data derive from a study of cytomegalovirus exposure and HLA in healthy donors. Across the whole study: Early release data held tens of millions of unique TCRs from HLA-typed donors.

The study's findings and limits: According to reports, the classifier identified cytomegalovirus status with high specificity and sensitivity. Later analysis showed TCR association rates varying by HLA locus, highest for DRB1 and lowest for HLA-C. Accurate prediction of HLA-A and HLA-B alleles (for most subjects) was reportedly achieved from TCR beta sequences.

The primer mix had 60 Vbeta and 13 Jbeta primers. Clones were read by immunoSEQ multiplex PCR, and TCRdb kept only the in-frame ones, dropping some. Here the sample spans more than 150,000 clones, over 80% being singletons. After removal of 6 bases from V and 2 bases from J, the junction contained 12 bases not matched to a gene. Germline values: CDR1 LGHNA, CDR2 YSLEER. This CDR3 region has 17 residues. The rearrangement uses TRBV4-3 and TRBJ2-1, with 8 positions matching TRBD2. The receptor comes from a man in his fifties or sixties in good health and CMV-seronegative. The sequenced sample consisted of PBMCs. CDR3 in amino acids: CASSRALSGGAYNEQFF. CDR3 nucleotide sequence: TGCGCCAGCAGTCGTGCGTTAAGCGGGGGAGCCTACAATGAGCAGTTCTTC.